This record looks at one T cell receptor (beta chain) sequence and its context. TCRdb fed the 5' RACE reads into MiXCR, producing one record per CDR3 protein. Of roughly 330,000 distinct CDR3 sequences listed, approximately 7% are singletons. The sample is drawn from a study of T cells after yellow fever vaccination. V was trimmed by 5 bases and J by 4 bases, leaving 14 bases between them. This CDR3 is built from 14 residues. This clonotype was obtained from a man aged 18 to 29 who received the YFV17D yellow fever vaccine. This chain links TRBV12-3 or TRBV12-4 with TRBJ2-5; TRBD2 is a possible D gene (5 bases). Material: PBMCs, obtained more than 40 days after the first yellow fever vaccination. The CDR3 DNA is TGTGCCAGCAGTAAACGGCCGGGGATAGAGACCCAGTACTTC. Translated: CASSKRPGIETQYF.